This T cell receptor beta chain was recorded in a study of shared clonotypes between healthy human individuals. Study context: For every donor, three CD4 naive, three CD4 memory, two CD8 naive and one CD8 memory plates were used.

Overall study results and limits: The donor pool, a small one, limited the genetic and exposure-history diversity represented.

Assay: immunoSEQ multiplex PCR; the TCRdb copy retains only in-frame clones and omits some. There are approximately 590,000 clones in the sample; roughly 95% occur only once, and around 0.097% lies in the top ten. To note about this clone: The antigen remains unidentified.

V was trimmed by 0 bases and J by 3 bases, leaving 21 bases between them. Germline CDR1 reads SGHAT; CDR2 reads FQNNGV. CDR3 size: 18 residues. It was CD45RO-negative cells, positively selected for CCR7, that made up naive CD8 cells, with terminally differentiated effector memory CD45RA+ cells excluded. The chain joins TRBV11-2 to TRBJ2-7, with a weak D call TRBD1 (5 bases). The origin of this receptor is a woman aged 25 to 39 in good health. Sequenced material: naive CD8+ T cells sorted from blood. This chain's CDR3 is CASSLDLIGAARIYEQYF. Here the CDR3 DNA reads TGTGCCAGCAGCTTAGATTTAATAGGGGCAGCCCGGATCTACGAGCAGTACTTC.